This T cell receptor (beta chain) was captured by sequencing in a study of identical twins. TCRdb re-called the 5' RACE reads with MiXCR, one entry per CDR3 protein. The sample yields 520,000 or so distinct CDR3 sequences, roughly 21% seen once. The CDR3 has 14 residues. Looked up from germline, CDR1 is SEHNR and CDR2 is FQNEAQ (reference sequence). V was clipped by 2 bases and J by 1 base, with 6 bases between them. Separately, the same data were catalogued under a study of T cells expressing NK-cell markers. That investigation notes: According to the study, TCR beta repertoires originated from sorted CD3+CD56+NKG2C+, CD3+CD56+NKG2C- and CD3+CD56-NKG2C+ T cells. The same clonotypes also predominated in the CD3+CD56-NKG2C+ fraction of a few donors.

Sequencing was carried out using CD4+ T cells sorted from blood. The TCR was taken from a woman aged 18-29 years in good health. V gene TRBV7-9 combines with J gene TRBJ2-4, with no clear D. The CDR3 DNA follows: TGTGCCAGCAGCTTAAACGGGGCCAAAAACATTCAGTACTTC. Translating it yields CASSLNGAKNIQYF.